Shown below are 26 T cell receptor beta chains from a single sample sequenced in a study of Graves' ophthalmopathy and Graves' hyperthyroidism. Amplification from RNA transcripts yielded the TCR beta CDR3 regions. A first-round RT-PCR used HTBI primers, followed by a second-round multiplex PCR. TCRdb passed the multiplex PCR reads through MiXCR, listing each CDR3 protein once. The table lists around 1,000,000 distinct CDR3 sequences, about 38% of them singletons, with around 10% in the top ten. Sample: peripheral blood or thyroid tissue (not recorded which). Every receptor here comes from an adult man with Graves' hyperthyroidism.

The chain joins TRBV11-1 to TRBJ1-5; a possible D gene is TRBD1 (6 bases). V lost 4 bases and J lost 0, with 19 bases in between. The CDR3 has 18 residues. The germline gives CDR1 SGHAT, CDR2 FQDESV (reference sequence). The CDR3 DNA reads as TGTGCCAGCAGCTCCAGCCATGGACAGTCCCGTAGCAATCAGCCCCAGCATTTT. It is translated as CASSSSHGQSRSNQPQHF.

This clonotype was picked up many times. The chain combines TRBV10-3 with TRBJ2-7, with 8 bases matching TRBD1. Trimming took 3 bases from V and 1 from J; bases not matched to a gene: 5. Looked up from germline, CDR1 is ENHRY and CDR2 is SYGVKD. The CDR3 is made up of 15 amino acids. This CDR3 reads CAISESGTGSYEQYF. The CDR3 coding sequence is TGTGCCATCAGTGAATCTGGGACAGGATCCTACGAGCAGTACTTC.

Ten or more counts support this clonotype. The J gene is TRBJ2-2, the V gene TRBV7-3; D perhaps matches TRBD2 (6 bases). Trimming took 1 base from V and 3 from J, leaving 6 bases between them. The CDR3 has 14 residues. Per the germline V gene, CDR1 is SGHTA and CDR2 is FQGTGA. The CDR3 region has the DNA TGTGCCAGCAGCTTAAGGAGGGACACCGGGGAGCTGTTTTTT. It codes for CASSLRRDTGELFF. The variable domain in full, with the rest retrieved from reference TRBV7-3 and TRBJ2-2, is GAGVSQTPSNKVTEKGKYVELRCDPISGHTALYWYRQSLGQGPEFLIYFQGTGAADDSGLPNDRFFAVRPEGSVSTLKIQRTERGDSAVYLCASSLRRDTGELFFGEGSRLTVL.

This clonotype was picked up many times. The rearrangement links TRBV5-1 to TRBJ2-6, with D possibly matching TRBD2 (5 bases). CDR1 and CDR2 (germline): SGHRS, YFSETQ. V was trimmed by 0 bases and J by 4 bases, leaving 8 bases between them. The length of the CDR3 is 15 residues. The CDR3 nucleotides read TGCGCCAGCAGCTTGGGGGAGACCGGGGCCAACGTCCTGACTTTC. Translating it yields CASSLGETGANVLTF.

This clonotype was observed at least ten times. The chain recombines TRBV6-6 with TRBJ2-6, with D uncertain. The CDR3 length is 13 residues. V lost 5 bases, J lost 4 bases, and 6 bases lay in between. In germline, CDR1 is MNHNY, CDR2 SVGAGI (reference sequence). CDR3 coding DNA: TGTGCCAGCAGTGAAGAAGGGGCCAACGTCCTGACTTTC. Translating it yields CASSEEGANVLTF.

A few counts support this clonotype. The J gene is TRBJ2-2, the V gene TRBV7-9; 9 nucleotides agree with TRBD2. The CDR3 loop spans 20 amino acids. Germline values: CDR1 SEHNR, CDR2 FQNEAQ (reference sequence). Unmatched junction bases numbered 14, after V lost 1 base and J lost 2 bases. CDR3 protein: CASSLVPSGLAGDNTGELFF. In DNA, the CDR3 is TGTGCCAGCAGCTTAGTTCCCTCAGGGTTAGCGGGAGATAACACCGGGGAGCTGTTTTTT.

This clonotype was recorded many times. This chain joins TRBV2 and TRBJ1-1, with D tentatively TRBD1 (6 bases). Between the trimmed V and J ends, which lost 3 bases and 4 bases, there was a span of 12 bases. The germline V gene has CDR1 SNHLY and CDR2 FYNNEI. The CDR3 length is 14 residues. The CDR3 DNA sequence: TGTGCCAGCAGTGAGGCAGGGGAAGGCACTGAAGCTTTCTTT. Amino acid sequence: CASSEAGEGTEAFF.

Only one count was recorded for this clonotype. V gene TRBV20-1 combines with J gene TRBJ1-5; D is unresolved. Germline CDR1 DFQATT, CDR2 SNEGSKA (reference sequence). This CDR3 spans 8 amino acids. The V and J ends lost 3 bases and 11 bases respectively, with 2 bases between them. As DNA, the CDR3 is TGCAGTGCTAGGGCCCAGCATTTT. Residues: CSARAQHF.

For this clonotype: Possible read error: a much larger clone is one base away. The chain carries TRBV10-3 and TRBJ2-2; 8 bases are a match to TRBD1. The V gene's germline CDR1 is ENHRY and CDR2 SYGVKD. V lost 2 bases and J lost 5; bases outside the gene matches: 4. This CDR3 is built from 15 residues. CDR3: CAISEPRQGTGELFF. The CDR3 bases are TGTGCCATCAGTGAGCCTAGACAGGGGACCGGGGAGCTGTTTTTT.

This clonotype showed up just a few times. The J gene is TRBJ2-7, the V gene TRBV27; D call uncertain. V gave up 5 bases and J gave up 6 bases, with 11 bases separating them. Germline CDR1 and CDR2: MNHEY and SMNVEV (reference sequence). The CDR3 length is 12 residues. The CDR3 sequence is CASSEDRFEQYF. The CDR3 nucleotides read TGTGCCAGCAGTGAGGACCGTTTCGAGCAGTACTTC.

Concerning this clonotype itself: This CDR3 fails to terminate in the conserved phenylalanine or tryptophan, so it likely reflects a read error. The limits of the CDR3 on the DNA are not certain, so only TCRdb's listed CDR3 is given. The rearrangement uses TRBV7-2 and TRBJ1-1; the table's D call, TRBD1, was not checked against the DNA. The CDR3 contains 10 residues when both ends are counted. CDR1 SGHTA and CDR2 FQGNSA come from the germline V gene. The CDR3 protein is CASSLGAGLL.

The chain links TRBV29-1 to TRBJ2-7; D is possibly TRBD2 (6 bases). The V end lost 5 bases, the J end lost 4 bases, and 15 bases lay between the germline ends. Per germline, CDR1 SQVTM and CDR2 ANQGSEA. The length of the CDR3 is 13 residues. The CDR3 DNA follows: TGCAGCGTTACGGCAGGTGGGGGGTACGAGCAGTACTTC. Translated: CSVTAGGGYEQYF.

This clonotype has only a few counts. The rearrangement joins TRBV20-1 to TRBJ2-7; 7 nucleotides match TRBD1. Germline V CDR1 and CDR2: DFQATT, SNEGSKA (reference sequence). This CDR3 has 14 residues. Trimming took 4 bases from V and 2 from J; bases not matched to a gene: 8. The CDR3 region is CSATGQTNAYEQYF. For the CDR3, the DNA is TGCAGTGCTACGGGACAGACAAACGCCTACGAGCAGTACTTC.

J is TRBJ2-5 and V is TRBV5-1; 9 positions match TRBD1. The CDR3 is 14 amino acids. The germline gives CDR1 SGHRS, CDR2 YFSETQ. V lost 4 bases, J lost 5 bases, and 6 bases stayed unmatched. CDR3 sequence (DNA): TGCGCCAGCAGCCCACAGGGGGCCTTGGAGACCCAGTACTTC. Protein: CASSPQGALETQYF.

CDR3 nucleotides: TGCAGTGCTATAGACAGAGACAACTCCTACGAGCAGTACTTC. Protein product: CSAIDRDNSYEQYF. V gene TRBV20-1 combines with J gene TRBJ2-7; weak D call: TRBD1 (5 bases). This CDR3 comprises 14 residues. The V gene's germline CDR1 is DFQATT and CDR2 SNEGSKA (reference sequence). The V end lost 4 bases, the J end lost 0 bases, and 13 bases lay between the germline ends.

This chain joins TRBV9 and TRBJ2-5; D remains ambiguous. The CDR3 has 16 residues. Trimming pared 2 bases from V and 5 bases from J, leaving 19 bases between. Germline CDR1 reads SGDLS; CDR2 reads YYNGEE. CDR3 nucleotides: TGTGCCAGCAGCGTTGAAGATTGGGAAGTCGGGGAGACCCAGTACTTC. Protein product: CASSVEDWEVGETQYF. Filled out from reference TRBV9 and TRBJ2-5, the complete variable domain reads DSGVTQTPKHLITATGQRVTLRCSPRSGDLSVYWYQQSLDQGLQFLIQYYNGEERAKGNILERFSAQQFPDLHSELNLSSLELGDSALYFCASSVEDWEVGETQYFGPGTRLLVL.

Worth noting for this clonotype: In this CDR3 the conserved last residue, phenylalanine or tryptophan, is missing, so a read error is likely. The DNA is omitted, as the CDR3 cannot be located on it reliably, and the CDR3 follows TCRdb's listing. This chain joins TRBV10-3 and TRBJ1-2; the table gives TRBD1 as D, unverified against the DNA. The CDR3 length equals 10 residues, ends included. The germline V gene has CDR1 ENHRY and CDR2 SYGVKD. CDR3 region: CATGGTGSTY.

V and J are TRBV2 and TRBJ2-3; D uncertain. Trimming shortened V by 5 bases and J by 6 bases, and 21 bases separated the two germline ends. CDR1 SNHLY and CDR2 FYNNEI come from the germline V gene. CDR3 length equals 16 residues. The DNA for the CDR3 is TGTGCCAGCAGTAACCTCGACCCCTCCCCCAGGGATACGCAGTATTTT. This sequence encodes CASSNLDPSPRDTQYF.

This clonotype has a count of ten or more. This rearrangement joins TRBV7-9 to TRBJ1-2; TRBD1 is a possible D gene (5 bases). V was pared by 4 bases and J by 3 bases, with 12 bases between. Per germline, CDR1 SEHNR and CDR2 FQNEAQ (reference sequence). The CDR3 consists of 14 residues. Here the CDR3 reads CASSSRGAHYGYTF. CDR3 in DNA: TGTGCCAGCAGCTCGCGGGGCGCGCACTATGGCTACACCTTC.

This chain joins TRBV30 and TRBJ1-2; D perhaps matches TRBD1 (5 bases). The CDR3 contains 12 residues. The germline V and J ends were trimmed by 4 bases and 5 bases, with 11 bases remaining between them. Per germline, CDR1 GTSNPN and CDR2 SVGIG (reference sequence). The CDR3 sequence is CAWTTDTYGYTF. DNA of the CDR3: TGTGCCTGGACGACAGATACTTATGGCTACACCTTC.

This clonotype was observed at least ten times. The chain couples TRBV2 to TRBJ2-5; 10 bases agree with TRBD2. The CDR3 runs to 15 residues. The ends lost 8 bases at V and 5 bases at J; junction bases unmatched: 11. CDR1 SNHLY and CDR2 FYNNEI come from the germline V gene. CDR3 in DNA: TGTGCCAGCGGGAGGAGCGGGGGGGCCCTGGAGACCCAGTACTTC. Translating gives CASGRSGGALETQYF.

On this clonotype itself: This clone may be a read error of a much larger clone one base away. The V call is TRBV19, the J call TRBJ1-1; D is uncertain. The germline V and J ends were trimmed by 7 bases and 6 bases, with 15 bases remaining between them. The CDR3 sequence is 13 residues long. The germline V gene has CDR1 LNHDA and CDR2 SQIVND (reference sequence). The CDR3 sequence is CASNIGPRAEAFF. In DNA form, the CDR3 reads TGTGCCAGTAATATCGGGCCGCGGGCTGAAGCTTTCTTT.

This clonotype was found once. The chain is built from TRBV29-1 and TRBJ1-3; a weak D match, TRBD1 (5 bases). Per germline, CDR1 SQVTM and CDR2 ANQGSEA. Between the trimmed V and J ends, which lost 6 bases and 0 bases, there was a span of 12 bases. This CDR3 region has 14 residues. DNA of the CDR3: TGCAGCGTCAGGGACTCTCTCTCTGGAAACACCATATATTTT. This codes for CSVRDSLSGNTIYF.

The J gene is TRBJ1-5, the V gene TRBV6-5; D call uncertain. The germline V and J ends were trimmed by 8 bases and 2 bases, with 16 bases remaining between them. CDR3 length equals 15 residues. The germline CDR1 and CDR2 sequences are MNHEY and SVGAGI. In nucleotides, the CDR3 is TGTGCCAGCGGGCCCGCATGGGGTGGCAATCAGCCCCAGCATTTT. Translating it yields CASGPAWGGNQPQHF.

This clonotype came up many times. The rearrangement uses TRBV29-1 and TRBJ1-2, with D maybe TRBD1 (5 bases). Per germline, CDR1 SQVTM and CDR2 ANQGSEA. Between the trimmed V and J ends, which lost 1 base and 7 bases, there was a span of 7 bases. CDR3 size: 11 residues. The CDR3 region is CSVEAGGGYTF. The CDR3 DNA reads as TGCAGCGTTGAAGCGGGGGGTGGCTACACCTTC.

This clonotype has at least ten counts. The V gene is TRBV20-1, the J gene TRBJ2-5; D tentatively reads TRBD1 or TRBD2 (6 bases each). CDR1 and CDR2 from the germline V gene are DFQATT and SNEGSKA (reference sequence). The CDR3 contains 12 residues. V was shortened by 5 bases and J by 9 bases, with 16 bases between the two germline ends. This CDR3 is CSAPLAPGAQYF. The CDR3 DNA reads as TGCAGTGCTCCACTAGCTCCAGGGGCCCAGTACTTC.